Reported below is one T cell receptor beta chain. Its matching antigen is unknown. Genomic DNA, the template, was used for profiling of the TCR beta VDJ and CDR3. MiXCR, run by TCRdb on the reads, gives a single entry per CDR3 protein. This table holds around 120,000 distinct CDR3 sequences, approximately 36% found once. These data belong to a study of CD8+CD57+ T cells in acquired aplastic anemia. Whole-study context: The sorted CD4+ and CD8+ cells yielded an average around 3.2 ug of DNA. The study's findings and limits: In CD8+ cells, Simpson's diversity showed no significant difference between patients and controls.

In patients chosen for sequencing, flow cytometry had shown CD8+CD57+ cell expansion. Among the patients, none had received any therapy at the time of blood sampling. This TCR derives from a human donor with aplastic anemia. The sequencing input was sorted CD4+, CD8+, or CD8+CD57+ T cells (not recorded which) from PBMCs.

The CDR3: CASSQEVDRVEKLFF. The CDR3 nucleotides are TGTGCCAGCAGCCAAGAAGTGGACAGGGTGGAAAAACTGTTTTTT. V gene TRBV4-2 combines with J gene TRBJ1-4, with 8 positions matching TRBD1. After removal of 0 bases from V and 8 bases from J, the junction contained 5 bases not matched to a gene. Germline CDR1 is LGHNA and CDR2 is YNFKEQ. The CDR3 has 15 residues.